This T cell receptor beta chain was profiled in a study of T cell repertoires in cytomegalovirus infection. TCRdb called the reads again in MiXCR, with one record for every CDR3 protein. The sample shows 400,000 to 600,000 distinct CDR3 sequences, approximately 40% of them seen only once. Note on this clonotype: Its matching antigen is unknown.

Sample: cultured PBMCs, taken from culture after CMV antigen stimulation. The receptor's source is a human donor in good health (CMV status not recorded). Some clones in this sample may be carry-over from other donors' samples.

Here the CDR3 reads CASSPLAGVKTQYF. The CDR3 DNA is TGTGCCAGCAGCCCCCTAGCGGGGGTTAAGACCCAGTACTTC. V gene TRBV7-2 combines with J gene TRBJ2-5, with 10 bases that match TRBD2. V lost 5 bases, J lost 6 bases, and 6 bases stayed unmatched. The CDR3 is 14 residues long. CDR1 SGHTA and CDR2 FQGNSA come from the germline V gene.